The entry below gives a single TCR beta chain sequence along with its context. The antigen remains undetermined. The CDR3 consists of 14 residues. V lost 0 bases and J 5 bases, leaving 10 bases between the germline ends. Per germline, CDR1 ENHRY and CDR2 SYGVKD. This record belongs to a study of blood T cells in healthy people across ages. Then a second PCR, running roughly 6 to 12 cycles, was carried out with a sample-barcoded 5' primer and a J-beta primer mix. TCRdb passed the 5' RACE reads through MiXCR, listing each CDR3 protein once. The table has under 1,000,000 distinct CDR3 sequences, about 47% seen once. The study, taken as a whole, reports: From one million sequenced T cells, diversity estimates were lower bounds. Across samples, TCR beta diversity tracked strongly with naive T cell percentage.

The chain employs TRBV10-3 and TRBJ2-5; a possible D gene is TRBD1 (6 bases). The TCR was taken from a man older than 75 in good health. Material for sequencing was blood. CDR3 DNA sequence: TGTGCCATCAGTGAGTCAACAGGGTGGGAGACCCAGTACTTC. Translation: CAISESTGWETQYF.